A single sample is the source of the 21 T cell receptor beta chains below, sequenced in a study of shared clonotypes between healthy human individuals. Generated by immunoSEQ multiplex PCR, the TCRdb table keeps only in-frame clones and is missing some. The sample has 800,000 or so clones; approximately 96% are singletons. CD8 cells classed as naive were CD45RO-negative and positively selected for CCR7, excluding terminally differentiated effector memory CD45RA+ cells. The sequencing sample was made of naive CD8+ T cells sorted from blood. The receptors shown here come from a man aged 25 to 40 in good health.

This clone was observed once. The chain has TRBV27 and TRBJ2-7, with 9 bases matching TRBD2. The CDR3 spans 14 residues. V lost 5 bases to trimming and J lost 2 bases; unmatched junction nucleotides: 4. CDR1 is MNHEY and CDR2 is SMNVEV in the germline V gene (reference sequence). CDR3 sequence (DNA): TGTGCCAGCAGTGTTCTAGCGGGAACCTACGAGCAGTACTTC. Residues: CASSVLAGTYEQYF.

This clone was seen just once. The chain joins TRBV5-1 to TRBJ1-2; D unclear. Trimming took 0 bases from V and 0 from J, leaving 6 bases between them. The CDR3 is 14 amino acids. Germline CDR1 is SGHRS and CDR2 is YFSETQ. The chain's CDR3 is CASSLGGTNYGYTF. The CDR3, as DNA: TGCGCCAGCAGCTTGGGCGGAACTAACTATGGCTACACCTTC.

The rearrangement links TRBV4-1 to TRBJ2-7; 11 bases fit TRBD1. The V segment lost 1 base and the J segment 2 bases; nucleotides outside the gene matches: 10. CDR3 size: 18 residues. Germline V gives CDR1 MGHRA, CDR2 YSYEKL. The CDR3 DNA follows: TGCGCCAGCAGCCAAGTCTACCCTCCGGGACAGGGGGCCTACGAGCAGTACTTC. Its translation: CASSQVYPPGQGAYEQYF.

The chain couples TRBV30 to TRBJ2-3, with 11 bases aligning to TRBD2. Germline CDR1 GTSNPN, CDR2 SVGIG (reference sequence). V gave up 7 bases and J gave up 5 bases; unmatched junction bases: 8. The CDR3 length is 14 residues. The CDR3 protein is CASSGTSGEDTQYF. The CDR3, as DNA: TGTGCCTCCTCCGGGACTAGCGGTGAAGATACGCAGTATTTT.

In the case of this clone: This sample also contains other DNA sequences that code for the same CDR3. The V and J genes are TRBV11-2 and TRBJ2-7; D gene ambiguous. Germline assignment: CDR1 SGHAT and CDR2 FQNNGV. Trimming took 4 bases from V and 3 from J, leaving 4 bases between them. The CDR3 is 11 residues long. CDR3 in amino acids: CASSSGYEQYF. The CDR3 DNA sequence: TGTGCCAGCAGCTCAGGCTACGAGCAGTACTTC.

The chain uses TRBV11-2 and TRBJ2-2; no definite D call. V was shortened by 2 bases and J by 0 bases, with 13 bases between the two germline ends. Germline V gene lookup returns CDR1 SGHAT and CDR2 FQNNGV. The CDR3 has 17 residues. The CDR3 DNA sequence: TGTGCCAGCAGCTTACAGGTCCCAGCTACGAACACCGGGGAGCTGTTTTTT. It is translated as CASSLQVPATNTGELFF.

The chain links TRBV7-8 to TRBJ2-7; TRBD2 aligns across 7 bases. V trimming: 4 bases; J trimming: 7 bases; junction bases outside the gene matches: 4. Germline V gene data show CDR1 as SGHVS and CDR2 as FQNEAQ. The CDR3 runs to 12 residues. CDR3: CASSWLAEEQYF. The CDR3 nucleotides read TGTGCCAGCAGCTGGCTAGCGGAAGAGCAGTACTTC.

The genes are TRBV13 and TRBJ2-3, with 9 bases identical to TRBD1. The trim removed 4 bases at V and 5 bases at J, leaving 7 bases unmatched. There are 15 residues in the CDR3. Germline V lookup: CDR1 PRHDT, CDR2 FYEKMQ (reference sequence). Here the CDR3 DNA reads TGTGCCAGCAGCTCCGACAGGGGGTTGATAGATACGCAGTATTTT. Amino acids: CASSSDRGLIDTQYF. The full variable domain, completed using reference TRBV13 and TRBJ2-3, is AAGVIQSPRHLIKEKRETATLKCYPIPRHDTVYWYQQGPGQDPQFLISFYEKMQSDKGSIPDRFSAQQFSDYHSELNMSSLELGDSALYFCASSSDRGLIDTQYFGPGTRLTVL.

The chain combines TRBV7-6 with TRBJ1-4, with TRBD1 matching 12 bases. J lost 7 bases, V lost 8 bases, and 11 bases had no gene match. Germline V gene lookup returns CDR1 SGHVS and CDR2 FNYEAQ. This CDR3 spans 16 amino acids. The CDR3 spells CASGPGTGGGGEKLFF. Written as DNA, the CDR3 is TGTGCCAGCGGTCCCGGGACAGGGGGCGGGGGTGAAAAACTGTTTTTT.

J is TRBJ2-3 and V is TRBV14; 7 nucleotides match TRBD1. CDR3 length: 19 amino acids. Germline values: CDR1 SGHDN, CDR2 FVKESK. V lost 0 bases and J lost 2; bases outside the gene matches: 14. The CDR3, as DNA: TGTGCCAGCAGCCAAGAGTTAGGCTGGGGACAGACCTACACAGATACGCAGTATTTT. As protein: CASSQELGWGQTYTDTQYF.

The genes are TRBV4-3 and TRBJ1-3, with TRBD1 identical over 7 bases. The CDR3 is 15 amino acids. Germline V gene lookup returns CDR1 LGHNA and CDR2 YSLEER. V was clipped by 3 bases and J by 2 bases; unmatched bases: 4. The chain's CDR3 is CASSQDRTAGNTIYF. In DNA, the CDR3 is TGCGCCAGCAGCCAGGACAGGACGGCTGGAAACACCATATATTTT.

The V gene is TRBV29-1, the J gene TRBJ1-1, with 8 nucleotides matching TRBD1. Trimming at V came to 0 bases and at J to 6 bases, leaving 9 bases not matched to a gene. Looked up from germline, CDR1 is SQVTM and CDR2 is ANQGSEA. CDR3 length: 15 amino acids. CDR3 sequence (DNA): TGCAGCGTTGAAGATGGAGGGCAGGGGGCCCCTGAAGCTTTCTTT. It yields the protein CSVEDGGQGAPEAFF. Looking up the rest from reference TRBV29-1 and TRBJ1-1 gives the full variable domain: SAVISQKPSRDICQRGTSLTIQCQVDSQVTMMFWYRQQPGQSLTLIATANQGSEATYESGFVIDKFPISRPNLTFSTLTVSNMSPEDSSIYLCSVEDGGQGAPEAFFGQGTRLTVV.

This chain joins TRBV9 and TRBJ1-2; the D gene is possibly TRBD1 (6 bases). CDR3 size: 12 residues. Per germline, CDR1 SGDLS and CDR2 YYNGEE. With 4 bases removed from V and 13 bases from J, the gap between germline ends came to 17 bases. For the CDR3, the DNA is TGTGCCAGCAGCCCAAAGACAGGAGGTAGCACCTTC. Residues: CASSPKTGGSTF.

With respect to this clone: At the DNA level, this CDR3 is encoded by other sequences in the same sample as well. This chain joins TRBV9 and TRBJ1-1; D not resolved. This CDR3 comprises 14 residues. CDR1 and CDR2 from the germline V gene are SGDLS and YYNGEE. V lost 0 bases to trimming and J lost 0 bases, with 6 bases between them. CDR3 residues: CASSVAGMNTEAFF. The CDR3 coding sequence is TGTGCCAGCAGCGTAGCGGGTATGAACACTGAAGCTTTCTTT.

Here the CDR3 DNA reads TGTGCAAGTCGCTTAGGGGATGCCTCAGCGGGAGTGTACGAGCAGTACTTC. Encoded protein: CASRLGDASAGVYEQYF. The chain has TRBV12-2 and TRBJ2-7; the table names TRBD2, a call not compared with the DNA. TRBV12-2 is an annotated pseudogene. CDR3 length equals 17 residues.

V gene TRBV13 combines with J gene TRBJ2-6; D unresolved. The CDR3 has 16 amino acids. With 5 bases removed from V and 0 bases from J, the gap between germline ends came to 11 bases. Germline lookup yields CDR1 PRHDT and CDR2 FYEKMQ (reference sequence). The CDR3 protein is CASSIGTDSGANVLTF. In DNA form, the CDR3 reads TGTGCCAGCAGCATCGGCACCGACTCTGGGGCCAACGTCCTGACTTTC. Using reference TRBV13 and TRBJ2-6 for the parts outside the CDR3, the full variable domain is AAGVIQSPRHLIKEKRETATLKCYPIPRHDTVYWYQQGPGQDPQFLISFYEKMQSDKGSIPDRFSAQQFSDYHSELNMSSLELGDSALYFCASSIGTDSGANVLTFGAGSRLTVL.

A note on this clone: This specimen includes other DNA sequences encoding the same CDR3. The rearrangement joins TRBV11-2 to TRBJ2-5; no clear D. Germline V lookup: CDR1 SGHAT, CDR2 FQNNGV. V lost 0 bases and J lost 4, with 3 bases in between. The CDR3 is made up of 12 amino acids. The CDR3 sequence: CASSLEGETQYF. The CDR3 bases are TGTGCCAGCAGCTTAGAAGGAGAGACCCAGTACTTC.

This chain connects TRBV29-1 to TRBJ2-1; a weak D match, TRBD2 (5 bases). The CDR3 length is 13 residues. V lost 3 bases and J 4 bases, leaving 10 bases between the germline ends. The germline V gene encodes CDR1 SQVTM and CDR2 ANQGSEA. The CDR3 nucleotides are TGCAGCGTTGACACTAGAGGGTACAATGAGCAGTTCTTC. This gives the protein CSVDTRGYNEQFF.

This clone appeared once. V is TRBV2 and J is TRBJ2-7, with a tentative D call TRBD2 (6 bases). V lost 1 base, J lost 4 bases, and 14 bases lay in between. This CDR3 contains 15 residues. Germline V CDR1 and CDR2: SNHLY, FYNNEI. The CDR3 is CASSEGLGRRYEQYF. The CDR3 nucleotides read TGTGCCAGCAGTGAAGGACTAGGCCGACGATACGAGCAGTACTTC.

Here the CDR3 DNA reads TGTGCCAGCAGCGTAGAGGGCGAGGGGTACAATGAGCAGTTCTTC. It translates to CASSVEGEGYNEQFF. This chain links TRBV9 with TRBJ2-1; either TRBD1 or TRBD2 may supply D (5 bases each). Trimming cost V 0 bases and J 4 bases, with 11 bases left between them. The CDR3 extends over 15 amino acids. Germline V gives CDR1 SGDLS, CDR2 YYNGEE.

The CDR3 region has the DNA TGTGCCAGCAGCCTCCAGTGGAGCGGGCCTATCCCCTACGAGCAGTACTTC. Amino acid sequence: CASSLQWSGPIPYEQYF. The rearrangement links TRBV11-2 to TRBJ2-7, with D perhaps matching TRBD2 (6 bases). With 5 bases removed from V and 2 bases from J, the gap between germline ends came to 22 bases. Germline CDR1 SGHAT, CDR2 FQNNGV. The length of the CDR3 is 17 residues. Full variable domain (remainder filled in from reference TRBV11-2 and TRBJ2-7): EAGVAQSPRYKIIEKRQSVAFWCNPISGHATLYWYQQILGQGPKLLIQFQNNGVVDDSQLPKDRFSAERLKGVDSTLKIQPAKLEDSAVYLCASSLQWSGPIPYEQYFGPGTRLTVT.